The clone carrying this TCR beta chain appeared a few times. Its antigen is as yet unknown. These data originate in a study of blood T cells in healthy people across ages. Study-wide results and caveats: The long-lived group displayed more naive CD4+ cells, plus higher diversity, than the aged donors did.

The V end was cut by 1 base, the J end by 5 bases, with 15 bases between. The CDR3 is 15 residues long. Per germline, CDR1 LGHNA and CDR2 YSLEER. Together with a sample-barcoded 5' primer, a J-beta primer mix was included in a second PCR lasting roughly 6 to 12 cycles. Using its own MiXCR run on the 5' RACE reads, TCRdb lists one record per CDR3 protein. The sample consists of roughly 700,000 distinct CDR3 sequences, more than 40% of them appearing once. The J gene is TRBJ2-7, the V gene TRBV4-3, with a possible D match to TRBD2 (6 bases). This receptor was taken from a woman aged 55-69 years in good health. Specimen: blood. CDR3 DNA: TGCGCCAGCAGCCAAGGGCCCGGAGCGGGTAACGAGCAGTACTTC. Translation gives CASSQGPGAGNEQYF.